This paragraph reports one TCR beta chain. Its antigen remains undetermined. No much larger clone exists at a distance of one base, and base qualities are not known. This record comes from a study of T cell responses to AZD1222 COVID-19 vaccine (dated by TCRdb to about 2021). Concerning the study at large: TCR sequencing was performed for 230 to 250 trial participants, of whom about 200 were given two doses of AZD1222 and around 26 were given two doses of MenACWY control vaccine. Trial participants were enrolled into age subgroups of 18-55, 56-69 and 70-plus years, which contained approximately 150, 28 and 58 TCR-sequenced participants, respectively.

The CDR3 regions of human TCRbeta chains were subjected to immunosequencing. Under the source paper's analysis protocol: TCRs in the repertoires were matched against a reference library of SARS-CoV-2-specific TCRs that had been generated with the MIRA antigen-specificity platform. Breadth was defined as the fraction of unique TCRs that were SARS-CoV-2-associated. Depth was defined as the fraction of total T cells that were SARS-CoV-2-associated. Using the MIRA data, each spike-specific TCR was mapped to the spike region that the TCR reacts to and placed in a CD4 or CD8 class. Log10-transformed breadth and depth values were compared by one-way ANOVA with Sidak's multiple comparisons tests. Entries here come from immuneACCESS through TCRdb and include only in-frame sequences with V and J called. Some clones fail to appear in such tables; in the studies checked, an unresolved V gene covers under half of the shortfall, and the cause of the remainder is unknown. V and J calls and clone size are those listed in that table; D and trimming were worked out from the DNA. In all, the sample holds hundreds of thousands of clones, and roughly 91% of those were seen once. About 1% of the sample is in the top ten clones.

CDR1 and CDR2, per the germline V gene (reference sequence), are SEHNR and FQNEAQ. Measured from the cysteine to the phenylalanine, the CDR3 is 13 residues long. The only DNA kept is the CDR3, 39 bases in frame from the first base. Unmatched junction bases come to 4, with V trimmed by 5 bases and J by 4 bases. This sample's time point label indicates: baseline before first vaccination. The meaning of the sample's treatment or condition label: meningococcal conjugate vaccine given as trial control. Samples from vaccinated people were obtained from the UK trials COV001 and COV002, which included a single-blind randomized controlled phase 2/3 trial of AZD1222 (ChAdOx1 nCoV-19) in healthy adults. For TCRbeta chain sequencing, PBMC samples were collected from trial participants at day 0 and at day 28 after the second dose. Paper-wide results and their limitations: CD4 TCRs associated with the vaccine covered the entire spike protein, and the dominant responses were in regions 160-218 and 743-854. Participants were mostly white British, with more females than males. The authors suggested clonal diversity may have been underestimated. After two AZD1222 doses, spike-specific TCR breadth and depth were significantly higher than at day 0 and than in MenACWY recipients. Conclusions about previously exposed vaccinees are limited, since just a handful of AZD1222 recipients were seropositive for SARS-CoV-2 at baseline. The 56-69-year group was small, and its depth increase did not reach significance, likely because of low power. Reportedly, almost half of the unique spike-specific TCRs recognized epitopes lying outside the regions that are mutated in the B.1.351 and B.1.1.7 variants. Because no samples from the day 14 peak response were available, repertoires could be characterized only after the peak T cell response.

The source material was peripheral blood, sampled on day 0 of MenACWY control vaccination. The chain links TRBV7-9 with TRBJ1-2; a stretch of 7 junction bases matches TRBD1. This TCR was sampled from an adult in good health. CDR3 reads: CASSPRDSYGYTF. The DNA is TGTGCCAGCAGCCCCCGGGACAGCTATGGCTACACCTTC.